This T cell receptor (beta chain) originates from a study of CD8 T cells in ankylosing spondylitis. TCRdb ran MiXCR on the 5' RACE reads and lists one entry per CDR3 protein. Here the sample spans some 220,000 distinct CDR3 sequences, around 7.9% being singletons. Many counts were recorded for this clonotype. Its antigen is not identified. Study results and caveats: A motif in TCR beta, a set of 8 or 9 highly homologous variants, appeared characteristic of ankylosing spondylitis blood.

Germline loops: CDR1 SGHVS, CDR2 FQNEAQ. The CDR3 has 14 residues. V shed 6 bases, J shed 4 bases, and the junction held 8 bases outside the gene matches. The chain combines TRBV7-8 with TRBJ2-7; 8 bases align to TRBD1. Sequenced material: blood, either unsorted or a sorted T cell fraction (not recorded which). The sequence was obtained from a male donor with ankylosing spondylitis. In nucleotides, the CDR3 is TGTGCCAGCAGATCCTTTCAGGGGGCTTACGAGCAGTACTTC. This sequence encodes CASRSFQGAYEQYF.